The subject of this entry is one TCR beta chain. Produced via immunoSEQ multiplex PCR; TCRdb's table is partial and in-frame only. This table holds about 1 million clones, around 75% found once. The sample belongs to a study of shared clonotypes between healthy human individuals. Trimming pared 2 bases from V and 0 bases from J, leaving 7 bases between. This CDR3 spans 15 amino acids. CDR1 and CDR2 from the germline V gene are MNHEY and SMNVEV (reference sequence). Sequencing was carried out using memory CD4+ T cells sorted from blood. Subset meaning: CD45RA-negative fraction. This clonotype was obtained from a man between 18 and 29 years old in good health. The J gene is TRBJ2-2, the V gene TRBV27; a possible D gene is TRBD1 (5 bases). In DNA, the CDR3 is TGTGCCAGCAGTTTACGACAGTCGAACACCGGGGAGCTGTTTTTT. The encoded protein is CASSLRQSNTGELFF.